The 3 T cell receptor beta chains presented below share a single source sample, sequenced in a study of blood T cells in healthy people across ages (dated by TCRdb to about 2015). Library method: 5' RACE. Instrument used: Illumina HiSeq 2500. A second PCR of about 6 to 11 cycles was performed with a sample-barcoded 5' primer and a J-beta primer mix. Clones were called with MiXCR by TCRdb after fastp trimmed the public reads at Q25, and only in-frame beta chains were retained. Duplicate CDR3 protein sequences are folded into a single record with the most common DNA and genes. The sample contains about 1,500,000 distinct CDR3 sequences, 42% of them found a single time. The top ten hold roughly 7.9% of the sample. The sequenced material came from blood. These receptors all stem from a woman aged 18-29 years in good health.

This clonotype has a handful of counts. V gene TRBV4-1 combines with J gene TRBJ2-5; 12 bases are shared with TRBD2. CDR1 is MGHRA, CDR2 YSYEKL, per germline. This CDR3 spans 17 amino acids. The junction had 6 bases not matched to a gene; V was cut back by 0 bases and J by 4 bases. Here the CDR3 DNA reads TGCGCCAGCAGCCAAGACCCTCCTAGCGGGAGGGGAGAGACCCAGTACTTC. Protein: CASSQDPPSGRGETQYF.

This rearrangement joins TRBV6-5 to TRBJ1-2; TRBD1 might be the D (5 bases). The CDR3 has 14 residues. V was clipped by 7 bases and J by 1 base, with 13 bases between them. Looked up from germline, CDR1 is MNHEY and CDR2 is SVGAGI. The CDR3 nucleotides read TGTGCCAGCAAAACGGGACCGGGTAACTATGGCTACACCTTC. This codes for CASKTGPGNYGYTF.

This clonotype has only a few counts. This chain's CDR3 is CASTGQGKDQPQHF. The DNA for the CDR3 is TGTGCCAGCACCGGACAGGGGAAGGATCAGCCCCAGCATTTT. The chain carries TRBV2 and TRBJ1-5, with 9 bases lining up with TRBD1. J was trimmed by 5 bases and V by 7 bases; bases with no gene match: 6. Germline assignment: CDR1 SNHLY and CDR2 FYNNEI. CDR3 size: 14 residues.